These 9 T cell receptor beta chains were sequenced from one sample in a study of tissue T cells after allogeneic stem cell transplantation. Some clones are missing from TCRdb's copy, which holds only in-frame ones; the method was immunoSEQ multiplex PCR. This table has roughly 45,000 clones, roughly 73% appearing once. The sequenced sample consisted of sorted cells pooled from one or two spleens. The receptor source for this set is a pool of C57BL/6 mice in good health.

This clone was observed a handful of times. All gene names here are mouse names. The observed sequence ends 1 residue before the CDR3 terminus, with the missing tail filled in from the germline J gene. The chain carries TRBV13-3 and TRBJ2-7; 7 bases align to TRBD2. This CDR3 has 14 residues. Per germline, CDR1 NNHDY and CDR2 SYVADS. Trimming at V came to 1 base and at J to 2 bases, leaving 3 bases not matched to a gene. Incomplete CDR3 DNA: TGTGCCAGCAGTGATCTGGGGGTGACCTATGAACAGTAC. Its protein is CASSDLGVTYEQY. In full, the CDR3 reads CASSDLGVTYEQYF.

Comments on this clone: The listed genes are named as in mouse. The CDR3 end lies 1 residue beyond the end of the read and is filled in from the germline J gene. V is TRBV13-1 and J is TRBJ1-3; TRBD1 matches at 7 bases. The V gene end was trimmed by 1 base and the J gene end by 1 base; junction bases not matched to a gene: 2. Germline CDR1 reads NSHNY; CDR2 reads SYGAGN. CDR3 length: 15 amino acids. CDR3 loop: CASSDIGGSGNTLYF. Incomplete CDR3 DNA: TGTGCCAGCAGTGATATAGGGGGCTCTGGAAATACGCTCTAT.

Regarding this clone: The gene names here belong to mouse. The read ends 1 residue early relative to the CDR3; the germline J gene fills the gap. The J gene is TRBJ2-1, the V gene TRBV1; D is ambiguous. Trimming took off 3 bases at V and 7 bases at J, with 7 bases between the two ends. The CDR3 is 12 residues long. Per the germline V gene, CDR1 is NSQYPW and CDR2 is LRSPGD (reference sequence). The DNA read from the CDR3 is TGCACCTGCAGTGCCGTGAGGGCTGAGCAGTTC. Encoded protein: CTCSAVRAEQF. In full, the CDR3 is CTCSAVRAEQFF.

This clone was picked up a small number of times. Germline and genes here are mouse. Sequencing ends 1 residue short of the CDR3 end; the germline J gene provides the rest. This chain joins TRBV4 and TRBJ2-7; 10 bases match TRBD2. Germline CDR1 reads LGHDT; CDR2 reads YNNKQL (reference sequence). After removal of 5 bases from V and 0 bases from J, the junction contained 1 base not matched to a gene. The CDR3 spans 14 residues. The CDR3 DNA, read in part, is TGTGCCAGCAGCCGGGACTGGGGCTCCTATGAACAGTAC. Translating it yields CASSRDWGSYEQY. The whole CDR3 protein is CASSRDWGSYEQYF.

With regard to this clone: Gene names and germline match the mouse. Read sequence stops 1 residue before the CDR3 end, and the germline J gene provides the missing end. The chain couples TRBV16 to TRBJ1-1; D uncertain. The CDR3 has 13 amino acids. Germline V gene lookup returns CDR1 SGHSA and CDR2 FRNQAP. Trimming removed 1 base at V and 1 base at J, with 4 bases between. Here the CDR3 reads CASSLGQNTEVFF. The part of the CDR3 DNA that was read is TGTGCAAGCAGCTTAGGTCAAAACACAGAAGTCTTC.

Worth noting for this clone: Gene names are the mouse ones. The CDR3 end lies 1 residue beyond the end of the read and is filled in from the germline J gene. The chain employs TRBV12-2 and TRBJ1-4; a possible D gene is TRBD1 (5 bases). Germline CDR1 and CDR2: SGHLS and HYDKME. The CDR3 spans 14 residues. The ends were cut back, 1 base at V and 2 bases at J, with 7 bases in the middle. CDR3 DNA (partial): TGTGCCAGCTCTCTGACAGACTCCAACGAAAGATTATTT. It specifies CASSLTDSNERLF. The full CDR3 is CASSLTDSNERLFF.

With regard to this clone: Mouse gene names apply. The read ends 1 residue shy of where the CDR3 ends; the end is completed using the germline J gene. The chain recombines TRBV24 with TRBJ2-1, with D perhaps TRBD1 (5 bases). This CDR3 region has 14 residues. The germline CDR1 and CDR2 sequences are KGHTA and FRNEEI. Trimming stripped 3 bases from V and 7 bases from J, with 13 bases between. The part of the CDR3 DNA that was read is TGTGCCAGCAGTCTCCCAGAGGGGAAAGCTGAGCAGTTC. Amino acid sequence: CASSLPEGKAEQF. The whole CDR3 sequence reads CASSLPEGKAEQFF.

About this clone itself: Gene names are mouse gene names. The DNA ends 1 residue before the CDR3 does, and the rest of the CDR3 is filled in from the germline J gene. V usage is TRBV19 and J usage is TRBJ2-3; D not certain. Germline V gene data show CDR1 as FNHDT and CDR2 as SITEND (reference sequence). The V end lost 2 bases, the J end lost 1 base, and 11 bases lay between the germline ends. The CDR3 has 15 amino acids. The CDR3 sequence: CASSIGVRGAETLYF. The sequenced part of the CDR3 DNA is TGTGCCAGCAGTATCGGGGTGCGGGGTGCAGAAACGCTGTAT. Full variable domain (outside the CDR3, taken from reference TRBV19 and TRBJ2-3): GGIITQTPKFLIGQEGQKLTLKCQQNFNHDTMYWYRQDSGKGLRLIYYSITENDLQKGDLSEGYDASREKKSSFSLTVTSAQKNEMAVFLCASSIGVRGAETLYFGSGTRLTVL.

As concerns this clone: Gene names and germline match the mouse. The DNA ends 1 residue before the CDR3 does, and the rest of the CDR3 is filled in from the germline J gene. The chain uses TRBV4 and TRBJ1-2; D unclear. The CDR3 is 14 amino acids. The germline CDR1 and CDR2 sequences are LGHDT and YNNKQL (reference sequence). V lost 3 bases to trimming and J lost 3 bases, with 11 bases between them. Partial CDR3 DNA: TGTGCCAGCAGCTATCTGGGAAAGGACTCCGACTACACC. It is translated as CASSYLGKDSDYT. The entire CDR3 protein is CASSYLGKDSDYTF.